Described below is a single TCR beta chain sequence and its context. Its antigen is still unknown. Base qualities are not at hand, and no much larger clone is one base apart. Library method: PCR. TCRdb shows the sequencer as Illumina HiSeq 2500. To reduce PCR and sequencing biases, unique molecular identifiers were built into the TCR beta cDNA libraries. Roughly 0.5 million cDNA molecules were obtained per 1 to 10 million input T cells, so each molecule approximated one T cell. Patient libraries were prepared and sequenced with the same protocol used for the earlier healthy control dataset. Within a given batch, samples were prepared together, multiplexed and sequenced on the same HiSeq lane. Regarding the original processing steps: Raw barcoded reads were processed with MIGEC, and single-read molecular identifier groups were discarded before consensus assembly and CDR3 extraction. VDJtools was used for post-analysis of the clonotype tables, with diversity normalized by down-sampling every dataset to the smallest sample size. In repertoire overlap clustering, CDR3 amino acid sequences, but not nucleotide sequences, were matched to correct batch-related cross-sample contamination. TCRdb trimmed public reads at Q25 via fastp, called clones via MiXCR and kept in-frame beta chains. Rows merge per CDR3 protein into single entries with the most common DNA and genes. TCRdb, not the authors, supplied the V and J calls. The sample table contains approximately 260,000 distinct CDR3 sequences; only one count was recorded for 36% of them. The ten largest clones take up under 5% of the sample.

These data originate in a study of post-analysis software for immune sequencing data (dated by TCRdb to the mid-2010s). Notes on the research overall: Disease courses on record covered relapsing-remitting, secondary progressive and progressive-relapsing multiple sclerosis, though some patients had no subtype annotation. The multiple sclerosis patient repertoires were compared with 10 or so previously published healthy control repertoires from donors aged 6 to 25 years. A subset of samples was prepared in parallel using single-end sample barcoding, then pooled and co-amplified after Illumina adapter ligation. The paper as a whole reports these results and caveats: Direct clustering with F measure showed strong co-clustering of samples prepared in the same batch, prompting a batch-effect correction. The multiple sclerosis patient group was slightly younger than the control group. Normalized Chao1 diversity was significantly lower in multiple sclerosis patients than controls, suggesting substantial peripheral T-cell clonal expansion. Four or five TRBV segments, including TRBV5-6, TRBV5-1 and TRBV20-1, were significantly more frequent in patients than controls.

To demonstrate the VDJtools post-analysis software, TCR beta repertoires were profiled from the peripheral blood of about 13 young patients with multiple sclerosis. The patients with multiple sclerosis were children and adolescents between about 6 and 17 years of age. From the cysteine up to the phenylalanine, the CDR3 has a length of 15 residues. Only the CDR3 part of the read is kept: 45 bases, read in frame from the first base. Germline trimming: 6 bases from V, 8 bases from J; junction bases outside gene matches: 9. The sequencing sample was made of blood. The chain employs TRBV12-3 or TRBV12-4 and TRBJ2-1, with 11 bases in between that match TRBD1. The TCR comes from a girl aged 5 to 17 with multiple sclerosis. CDR3 reads: CASSSGQGAIDEQFF. DNA sequence: TGTGCCAGCAGCTCCGGACAGGGGGCCATAGATGAGCAGTTCTTC.